This T cell receptor (beta chain) was retrieved from a study of T cells in women clearing cervical HPV infection. Sequencing was performed with immunoSEQ multiplex PCR; in TCRdb, only in-frame clones are kept and a portion is missing. The sample has under 50,000 clones. Points on this clone: The read comes to an end 3 residues before the CDR3 does, leaving the germline J gene to fill in the end.

The CDR3 length is 15 residues. Germline V gene data show CDR1 as SEHNR and CDR2 as FQNEAQ (reference sequence). This clonotype originated in a woman aged 18 to 75 with a cervical HPV16 infection that either progressed to CIN3+ or cleared (not recorded which). This rearrangement joins TRBV7-9 to TRBJ1-2; 7 bases agree with TRBD1. The material sequenced was blood buffy coat. CDR3 loop: CASSLAGTASYDYTF. The sequenced CDR3 bases are TGTGCCAGCAGCTTGGCCGGGACAGCCTCCTACGAC.